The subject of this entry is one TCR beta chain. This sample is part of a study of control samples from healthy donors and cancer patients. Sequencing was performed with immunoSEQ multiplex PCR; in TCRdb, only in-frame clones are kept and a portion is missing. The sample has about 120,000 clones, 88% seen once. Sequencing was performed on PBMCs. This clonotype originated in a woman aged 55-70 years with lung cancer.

The chain's CDR3 is CASSLRGRASYNEQFF. The CDR3 DNA is TGTGCCAGCAGTTTACGGGGGAGGGCCTCCTACAATGAGCAGTTCTTC. The chain links TRBV27 to TRBJ2-1; 7 bases match TRBD2. The CDR3 has 16 residues. V was clipped by 2 bases and J by 0 bases; unmatched bases: 4. Looked up from germline, CDR1 is MNHEY and CDR2 is SMNVEV (reference sequence).